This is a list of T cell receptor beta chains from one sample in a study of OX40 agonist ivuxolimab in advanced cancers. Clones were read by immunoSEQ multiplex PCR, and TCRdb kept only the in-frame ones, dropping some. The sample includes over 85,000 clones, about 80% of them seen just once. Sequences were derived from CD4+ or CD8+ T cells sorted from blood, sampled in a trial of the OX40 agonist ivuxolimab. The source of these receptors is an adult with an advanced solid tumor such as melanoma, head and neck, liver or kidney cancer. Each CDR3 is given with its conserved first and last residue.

CDR3 protein: CASSWTGATNEKLFF
CDR3 length: 15
J gene: TRBJ1-4
V gene: TRBV5-1

CDR3 protein: CASSLQQGGEQYF
CDR3 length: 13
J gene: TRBJ2-7
V gene: TRBV7-2

CDR3 protein: CSVADSYYEQYF
CDR3 length: 12
J gene: TRBJ2-7
V gene: TRBV29-1

CDR3 protein: CASSPGRETQYF
CDR3 length: 12
J gene: TRBJ2-5
V gene: TRBV7-9

CDR3 protein: CASSSTQGTYEQYF
CDR3 length: 14
J gene: TRBJ2-7
V gene: TRBV7-9

CDR3 protein: CARSLGGGQETQYF
CDR3 length: 14
J gene: TRBJ2-5
V gene: TRBV5-3

CDR3 protein: CASRDTSGNTIYF
CDR3 length: 13
J gene: TRBJ1-3
V gene: TRBV25-1

CDR3 protein: CASSSPGTVYSGYTF
CDR3 length: 15
J gene: TRBJ1-2
V gene: TRBV7-2

CDR3 protein: CASSLGERVPYSPLHF
CDR3 length: 16
J gene: TRBJ1-6
V gene: TRBV7-2

CDR3 protein: CASSRTSYEQYF
CDR3 length: 12
J gene: TRBJ2-7
V gene: TRBV6-5

CDR3 protein: CASSSDRGPYGYTF
CDR3 length: 14
J gene: TRBJ1-2
V gene: TRBV5-1

CDR3 protein: CASSSPGQGRLGVSYNEQFF
CDR3 length: 20
J gene: TRBJ2-1
V gene: TRBV28

CDR3 protein: CASSELVVGRSNQPQHF
CDR3 length: 17
J gene: TRBJ1-5
V gene: TRBV25-1

CDR3 protein: CASSMTGDPTSQHF
CDR3 length: 14
J gene: TRBJ1-5
V gene: TRBV5-1

CDR3 protein: CASSPGQGALSTEAFF
CDR3 length: 16
J gene: TRBJ1-1
V gene: TRBV5-4

CDR3 protein: CASSDSHRTDTQYF
CDR3 length: 14
J gene: TRBJ2-3
V gene: TRBV6-4